The entry that follows covers one T cell receptor beta chain sequence. The target of this receptor is not known. The sample holds no much larger clone one base away, and base qualities are not on file. The record originates from a study of blood T cell repertoires in COVID-19 (dated by TCRdb to 2019 to 2021). Context from the whole study: Samples covering the acute and convalescent phases of COVID-19 were provided by collaborators in the United States, Italy and Spain. The prospective study material was composed of cDNA or gDNA derived from T cells, B-cell-depleted T cells, or PBMCs. The dataset comprised deeply sampled blood TCRbeta repertoires from subjects exposed to, actively infected with, or recovered from COVID-19. The repertoires were made available in a free public database intended to serve as a resource for research on the immune response to SARS-CoV-2. Samples were obtained from the ongoing ImmuneRACE study (first 160 participants) and from 1,254 subjects provided by 6 global collaborators. Sample metadata almost always included a de-identified subject ID, COVID-19 status, age in years and sex. Where available, HLA class I and class II types were obtained from metadata supplied by the sample provider rather than from assay-based typing. What the research found in general, with its limitations: Clinical and demographic metadata were provided uncurated, with the amount varying by source and participant.

TCRbeta CDR3 regions were amplified from genomic DNA using the immunoSEQ Assay, a bias-controlled multiplex PCR. Turning to the authors' computational methods: The number of nucleated cells in each sample was estimated by amplification of reference gene primers within the assay. To quantify the absolute abundance of each unique TCRbeta CDR3 rearrangement, sequence reads were collapsed and filtered. For each sample, productive Simpson clonality was calculated as the square root of Simpson's diversity index over productive rearrangements. Entries here come from immuneACCESS through TCRdb and include only in-frame sequences with V and J called. Some clones fail to appear in such tables; in the studies checked, an unresolved V gene covers under half of the shortfall, and the cause of the remainder is unknown. V and J calls and clone size follow that table, whereas D and trimming were derived from the DNA. For this sample the table gives about 200,000 clones, of which 65% to 90% were detected only once. The top ten constitute approximately 4.2% of the sample.

CDR1 and CDR2 (SGHVS, FNYEAQ) derive from the germline V gene. Its CDR3 holds 15 amino acids, cysteine through phenylalanine. Just CDR3 DNA is preserved here, 45 bases in frame from base 1. V trim: 5 bases; J trim: 4 bases; unmatched bases: 6. Participants in the prospective study were aged roughly 18 to 89 years, lived in approximately 26 United States geographic areas, and enrolled through a virtual design. In the prospective study, cohorts were assigned on the basis of participant-reported clinical history obtained from a screening survey and a study questionnaire. In the prospective study, mobile phlebotomists collected whole blood, serum and a nasopharyngeal or oropharyngeal swab from each participant. Participants in the prospective study had the option to provide additional blood draws and questionnaires over a 2-month period. Before DNA extraction, blood samples from the prospective study were shipped at room temperature or frozen.

The rearranged segments are TRBV7-6 and TRBJ2-7, and 12 bases in between align with TRBD1. Material: PBMCs or T cells enriched from blood (not recorded which). This sequence was found in a woman between 40 and 55 years old with acute COVID-19. At the DNA level, the sequence is TGTGCCAGCAGCCAGGGGACAGGGGGCACTTACGAGCAGTACTTC. Its protein is CASSQGTGGTYEQYF.